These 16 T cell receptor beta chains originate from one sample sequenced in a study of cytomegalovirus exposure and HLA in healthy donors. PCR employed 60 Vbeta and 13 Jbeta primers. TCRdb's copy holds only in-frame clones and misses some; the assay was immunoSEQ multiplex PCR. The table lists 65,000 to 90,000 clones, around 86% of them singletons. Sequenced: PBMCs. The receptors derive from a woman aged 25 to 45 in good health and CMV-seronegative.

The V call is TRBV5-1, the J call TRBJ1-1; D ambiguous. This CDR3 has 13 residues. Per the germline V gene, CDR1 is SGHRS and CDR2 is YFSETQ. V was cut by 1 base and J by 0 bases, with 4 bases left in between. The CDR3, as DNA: TGCGCCAGCAGCTTGTCAGTGAACACTGAAGCTTTCTTT. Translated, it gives CASSLSVNTEAFF.

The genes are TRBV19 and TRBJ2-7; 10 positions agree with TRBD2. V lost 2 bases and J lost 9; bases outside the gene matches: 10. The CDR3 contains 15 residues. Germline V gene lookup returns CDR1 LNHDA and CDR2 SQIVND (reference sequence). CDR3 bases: TGTGCCAGTAGTATATGGCTAGCGGGAGACGAAGGGCAGTACTTC. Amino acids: CASSIWLAGDEGQYF.

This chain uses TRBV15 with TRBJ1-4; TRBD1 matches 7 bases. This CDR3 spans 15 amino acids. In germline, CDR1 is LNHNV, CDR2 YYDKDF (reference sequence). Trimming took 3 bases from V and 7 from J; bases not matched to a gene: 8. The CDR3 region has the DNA TGTGCCACCAGCAGGCAAAGGGGGCCCGCTGAAAAACTGTTTTTT. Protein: CATSRQRGPAEKLFF. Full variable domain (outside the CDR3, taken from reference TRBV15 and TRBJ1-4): DAMVIQNPRYQVTQFGKPVTLSCSQTLNHNVMYWYQQKSSQAPKLLFHYYDKDFNNEADTPDNFQSRRPNTSFCFLDIRSPGLGDTAMYLCATSRQRGPAEKLFFGSGTQLSVL.

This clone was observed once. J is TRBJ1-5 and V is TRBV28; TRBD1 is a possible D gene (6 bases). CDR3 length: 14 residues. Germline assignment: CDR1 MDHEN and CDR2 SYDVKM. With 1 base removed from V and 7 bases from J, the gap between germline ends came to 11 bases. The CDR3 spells CASSLYQGHQPQHF. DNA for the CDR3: TGTGCCAGCAGTTTATATCAGGGACACCAGCCCCAGCATTTT.

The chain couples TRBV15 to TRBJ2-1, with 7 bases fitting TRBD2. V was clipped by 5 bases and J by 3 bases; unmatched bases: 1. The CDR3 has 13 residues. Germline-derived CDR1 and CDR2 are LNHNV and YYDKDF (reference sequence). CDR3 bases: TGTGCCACCAGCCGGACTAGCTACAATGAGCAGTTCTTC. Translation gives CATSRTSYNEQFF.

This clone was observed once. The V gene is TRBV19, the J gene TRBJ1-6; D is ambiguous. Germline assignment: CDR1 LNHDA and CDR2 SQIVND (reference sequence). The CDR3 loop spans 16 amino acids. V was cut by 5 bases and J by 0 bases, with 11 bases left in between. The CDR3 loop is CASSVISFSYNSPLHF. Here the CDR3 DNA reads TGTGCCAGTAGTGTGATCAGTTTCTCCTATAATTCACCCCTCCACTTT.

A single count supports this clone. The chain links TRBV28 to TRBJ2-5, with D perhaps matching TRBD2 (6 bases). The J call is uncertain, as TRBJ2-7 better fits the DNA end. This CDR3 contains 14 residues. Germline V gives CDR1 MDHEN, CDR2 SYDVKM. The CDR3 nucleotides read TGTGCCAGCAGCGGCGGGGATAGGACCTACGAGCAGTACTTC. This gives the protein CASSGGDRTYEQYF.

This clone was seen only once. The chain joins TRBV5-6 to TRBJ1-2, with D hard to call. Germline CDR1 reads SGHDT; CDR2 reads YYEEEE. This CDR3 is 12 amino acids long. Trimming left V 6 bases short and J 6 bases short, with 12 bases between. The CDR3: CASKSGGDGYTF. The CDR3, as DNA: TGTGCCAGCAAATCCGGCGGTGATGGCTACACCTTC.

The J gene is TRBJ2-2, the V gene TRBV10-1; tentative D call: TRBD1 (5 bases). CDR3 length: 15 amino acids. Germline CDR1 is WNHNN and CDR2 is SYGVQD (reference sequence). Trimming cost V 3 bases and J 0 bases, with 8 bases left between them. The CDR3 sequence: CASSDATANTGELFF. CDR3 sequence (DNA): TGCGCCAGCAGTGATGCGACAGCGAACACCGGGGAGCTGTTTTTT.

The CDR3 reads CASSLRIAGAETQYF. DNA of the CDR3: TGTGCCAGCAGCTTAAGGATAGCGGGAGCTGAGACCCAGTACTTC. The chain carries TRBV11-3 and TRBJ2-5; 9 positions match TRBD2. Germline CDR1 is SGHNT and CDR2 is YENEEA. V shed 2 bases and J 5 bases; nucleotides not matched to a gene: 6. This CDR3 is 15 amino acids long. The whole variable domain, filled in from reference TRBV11-3 and TRBJ2-5, reads EAGVVQSPRYKIIEKKQPVAFWCNPISGHNTLYWYLQNLGQGPELLIRYENEEAVDDSQLPKDRFSAERLKGVDSTLKIQPAELGDSAVYLCASSLRIAGAETQYFGPGTRLLVL.

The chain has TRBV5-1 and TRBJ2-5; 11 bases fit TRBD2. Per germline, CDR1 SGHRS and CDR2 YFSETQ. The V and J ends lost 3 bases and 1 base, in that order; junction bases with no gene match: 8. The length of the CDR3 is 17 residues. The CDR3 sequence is CASSSGLAGASQETQYF. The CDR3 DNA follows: TGCGCCAGCAGCTCTGGACTAGCGGGCGCGTCCCAAGAGACCCAGTACTTC.

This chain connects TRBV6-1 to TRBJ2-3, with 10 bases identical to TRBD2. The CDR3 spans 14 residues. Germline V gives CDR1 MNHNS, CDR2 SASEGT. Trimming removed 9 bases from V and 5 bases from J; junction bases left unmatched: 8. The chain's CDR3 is CASASGSLVDTQYF. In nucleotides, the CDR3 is TGTGCCAGTGCTAGCGGGAGTTTAGTAGATACGCAGTATTTT.

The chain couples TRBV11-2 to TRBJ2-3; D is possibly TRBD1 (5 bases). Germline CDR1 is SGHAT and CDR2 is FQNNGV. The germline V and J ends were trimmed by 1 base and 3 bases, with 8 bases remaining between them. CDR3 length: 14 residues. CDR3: CASSLGQGTDTQYF. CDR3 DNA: TGTGCCAGCAGCTTAGGGCAGGGAACAGATACGCAGTATTTT.

The CDR3 sequence is CASSPGQGKNTEAFF. CDR3 sequence (DNA): TGTGCCAGCAGCCCGGGACAGGGTAAGAACACTGAAGCTTTCTTT. The chain links TRBV11-2 to TRBJ1-1, with 9 bases aligning to TRBD1. After removal of 5 bases from V and 1 base from J, the junction contained 5 bases not matched to a gene. The CDR3 is made up of 15 amino acids. Germline CDR1 is SGHAT and CDR2 is FQNNGV.

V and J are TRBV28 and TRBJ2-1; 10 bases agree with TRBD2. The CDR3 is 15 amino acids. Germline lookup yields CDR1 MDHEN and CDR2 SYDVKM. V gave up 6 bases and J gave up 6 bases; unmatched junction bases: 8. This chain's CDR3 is CASRASGSYANEQFF. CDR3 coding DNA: TGTGCCAGCAGGGCTAGCGGGAGTTACGCCAATGAGCAGTTCTTC.

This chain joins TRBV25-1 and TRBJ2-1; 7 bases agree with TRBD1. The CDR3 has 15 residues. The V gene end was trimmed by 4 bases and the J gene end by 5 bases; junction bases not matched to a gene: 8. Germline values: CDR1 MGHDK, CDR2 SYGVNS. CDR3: CASSALGTAHNEQFF. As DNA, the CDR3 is TGTGCCAGCAGTGCACTCGGGACAGCCCACAATGAGCAGTTCTTC.